This T cell receptor beta chain was identified during a study of Graves' ophthalmopathy and Graves' hyperthyroidism listed by TCRdb under 2018. Regarding the research as a whole: Peripheral blood was collected at initial diagnosis, before any treatment. After sampling, hyperthyroidism patients received methimazole starting at 30 mg daily, and ophthalmopathy patients received high-dose intravenous methylprednisolone. An independent validation cohort was composed of approximately 18 hyperthyroidism patients and roughly 16 patients who later progressed from hyperthyroidism to ophthalmopathy. To explore V-J signatures that distinguish ophthalmopathy from hyperthyroidism, a discovery set of 100 patients was enrolled, made up of 43 with ophthalmopathy and around 60 with stable hyperthyroidism. In more than five hyperthyroidism patients, T-cell repertoires of thyroid tissue and blood were compared. In total, some 130 blood samples were TCR-sequenced: approximately 40 ophthalmopathy, over 70 hyperthyroidism and roughly 17 hyperthyroidism-to-ophthalmopathy patients. To tell Graves' ophthalmopathy apart from Graves' hyperthyroidism, and to predict which patients would progress to ophthalmopathy, the study relied on TCR beta repertoire signatures. Results the study describes overall, beyond this receptor: No statistical method was used to set the sample size in advance, and the investigators knew which group each participant was assigned to. In validation, the model predicted ophthalmopathy progression with about 70% sensitivity and less than 80% specificity; 12 predicted patients were CT-confirmed with GO in a median of about 6.2 months. Most expanded thyroid clonotypes with a frequency above 0.001 also appeared in blood, which suggests that blood repertoires may reflect the immune response in the thyroid. The 13-signature model separated ophthalmopathy from stable hyperthyroidism with approximately 90% sensitivity and approximately 81% specificity in cross-validation, and 80%/75% in the test set.

Remarks on this clonotype: The antigen this receptor binds is unknown. One base away there is no much larger clone; base qualities are not given.

Reading from cysteine to phenylalanine, the CDR3 counts 15 amino acids. The only DNA kept is the CDR3, 45 bases in frame from the first base. Unmatched junction bases come to 10, with V trimmed by 2 bases and J by 7 bases. The germline V gene yields ENHRY for CDR1 and SYGVKD for CDR2. TCR beta CDR3 regions were amplified from RNA transcripts for repertoire sequencing. HTBI primers and the Qiagen OneStep RT-PCR kit were used in a first-round RT-PCR, which was followed by a second-round multiplex PCR, size selection and purification. Sequencing of the libraries was carried out on an Illumina HiSeq2000 in paired-end mode with 100 bp reads. As for how the authors treated the data: SOAPnuke was used for read processing, and reads with adapters, uncalled bases, a mean Phred below 15, or no exact constant-primer or identifier match were discarded. High-quality paired reads were merged with COPE v1.2.5. Each unique nucleotide sequence was treated as a clonotype, and MiTCR v1.1 was used to align the clonotypes to the IMGT TRB V, D and J references. The analysis was limited to V-J combinations with a frequency above 0.0001, which together covered 99.2% of the repertoires. For each V-J combination, a TCR clonal expansion and chaos score was defined as the ratio of F50 clonal expansion to chaos observed in the TCRdist matrix. Welch's t-statistics and random forest were used to narrow the features down to around 13 V-J combinations, which were then fed into a naive Bayes classifier. The Morisita-Horn index was used to measure how similar the thyroid and blood repertoires were. TCRdb reprocessed the public reads (quality trimming at Q25 with fastp, clone calling with MiXCR) and kept in-frame beta chains. Every CDR3 protein is listed once, alongside the most common genes and DNA of its rows. TCRdb, not the authors, supplied the V and J calls. The sample profile shows hundreds of thousands of distinct CDR3 sequences; 40% to 50% of them were found once. Clones ranked in the top ten supply around 43% of the sample.

Patients with ophthalmopathy had moderately to severely active disease, with a Clinical Activity Score of 3 or more, a NOSPECS grade of 4 or more, and a disease duration of less than 3 months. Patients were excluded if they had other autoimmune diseases, uncontrolled infections, pregnancy or lactation. Diagnosis relied on clinical symptoms, serum thyroxine, TRAb, thyroid ultrasound and orbital computed tomography. PBMCs were isolated from 7.5 to 10 ml of fresh peripheral blood by Ficoll-Paque density gradient centrifugation. Trizol reagent was used to extract the total RNA, and its quality was then checked on an Agilent 2100 Bioanalyzer.

Sequencing input: peripheral blood. This clonotype was sampled from an adult man with Graves' ophthalmopathy. The chain is assembled from TRBV10-3 and TRBJ2-7; 8 nucleotides in the junction match TRBD1. DNA sequence: TGTGCCATCAGTGAGAGTAACAGGGGGTTGAGGGAGCAGTACTTC. Its protein reads: CAISESNRGLREQYF.